The T cell receptor (beta chain) under discussion was sequenced for a study of blood T cells in healthy people across ages. Study-wide findings and caveats: Long-lived donors had more naive CD4+ cells and higher diversity than aged donors.

The V end was cut by 7 bases, the J end by 2 bases, with 10 bases between. The length of the CDR3 is 13 residues. Per germline, CDR1 MNHEY and CDR2 SMNVEV (reference sequence). Then a second PCR, running about 7 to 11 cycles, was carried out with a sample-barcoded 5' primer and a J-beta primer mix. Using its own MiXCR run on the 5' RACE reads, TCRdb lists one record per CDR3 protein. The data contain roughly 730,000 distinct CDR3 sequences, about 56% of them seen just once; the ten biggest clones take up approximately 24%. To note about this clonotype: What it binds is unknown.

The receptor's source is a man aged 40-50 years in good health. Source material: blood. The V call is TRBV27, the J call TRBJ2-3; maybe TRBD2 (6 bases). CDR3 sequence reads: CASTGGATDTQYF. CDR3 sequence (DNA): TGTGCCAGCACCGGGGGAGCCACAGATACGCAGTATTTT.